This T cell receptor beta chain was identified during a study of blood T cell repertoires in COVID-19. In the study overall: Researchers got acute and convalescent COVID-19 samples from the United States, Italy and Spain. Nucleic acid was either cDNA or gDNA, and it came from T cells, B-cell-depleted T cells, or PBMCs.

Trimming shortened V by 2 bases and J by 0 bases, and 14 bases separated the two germline ends. Germline CDR1 LGHDT, CDR2 YNNKEL (reference sequence). The CDR3 contains 17 residues. Clones were read by immunoSEQ multiplex PCR, and TCRdb kept only the in-frame ones, dropping some. The sample holds 57,000 or so clones, over 80% seen once. The chain employs TRBV3-1 (or the pseudogene TRBV3-2) and TRBJ1-3; D is possibly TRBD1 (5 bases). The sample was peripheral blood. This clonotype was sampled from a man aged 70 or older with acute or convalescent COVID-19. CDR3 nucleotide sequence: TGTGCCAGCAGCCAAAGAGAACAGGCCCACTCTGGAAACACCATATATTTT. It translates to CASSQREQAHSGNTIYF.